This T cell receptor beta chain was obtained from a study of CD8+ T cells in alopecia areata (dated by TCRdb to the late 2010s). Study-wide context: The treated patients took part in an open-label pilot trial in which moderate-to-severe alopecia areata was treated with oral tofacitinib at 5 to 10 mg twice daily. RNA came from the PAXgene miRNA kit for fixed scalp, the miRNeasy kit for PBMCs, and the RNeasy kit for mouse skin. TCRbeta CDR3 regions were amplified by immunoSEQ multiplex PCR using 35 Vbeta forward and 13 Jbeta reverse primers. In both human patients and the C3H/HeJ mouse model, the study applied high-throughput TCRbeta sequencing to look at T cell clonal expansion in alopecia areata. On the human side, TCRbeta sequencing was run on scalp tissue and on sorted CD4+ and CD8+ peripheral blood T cells from healthy controls and from alopecia areata patients with either patchy or totalis/universalis disease. Clonality in the scalp was compared among normal scalp (n=4), patchy alopecia areata scalp (n=8), and alopecia totalis/universalis scalp (n=8). Biopsies were taken from tofacitinib-treated patients at baseline and again at 4 and 24 weeks into treatment, and several of those patients also had a later scalp biopsy. Tofacitinib was administered for 6 to 18 months, and 6 months of follow-up off drug were then conducted to assess delayed response and recurrence.

The CDR3, from cysteine to phenylalanine, totals 12 residues. This entry keeps only the CDR3 DNA: 36 bases, framed from base 1. The germline V gene sets CDR1 to SNHLY and CDR2 to FYNNEI. The germline ends are 7 bases apart after V is trimmed by 5 bases and J by 2 bases. Library creation used the immunoSEQ multiplex PCR assay. To provide template for TCR sequencing, every sample had RNA extracted and reverse transcribed into cDNA. SuperScript III was used to make first-strand cDNA, primed with a 2:1 mix of oligo-dT and random hexamers. A synthetic immune receptor repertoire was used to measure amplification bias, and any remaining bias was corrected computationally. The study's own analysis went as follows. Raw reads were preprocessed to remove errors, and CDR3 was defined by IMGT conventions from the conserved cysteine to phenylalanine. Clonality was computed as 1 minus the Shannon entropy, with the entropy normalized by log2 of the number of productive unique TCRs. Whether scalp clones were CD4 or CD8 was inferred by matching scalp TCRbeta sequences against CD4 and CD8 repertoires sorted from blood. What TCRdb holds here is the immuneACCESS table cut down to in-frame rearrangements. Part of the clones is not present; checked against another copy, under half of the missing clones reflect an unresolved V gene, and the others are unexplained. V, J and clone size are those of that table, while D and trimming were read from the DNA. Across this sample there are roughly 140,000 clones, with 51% seen only once. Around 1% of the sample is held by the ten biggest clonotypes.

Comments on this clone: No antigen is known for it. Nothing much larger sits one base from this clone, and base qualities are not available.

The study at large found these results: TCR sequences shared between patients were less clear than in mice, possibly partly because of HLA diversity in the patient population. Resident alphabeta T cells in normal human skin are also sequenced, complicating scalp TCR repertoire analysis, unlike mouse skin dominated by gammadelta T cells. Higher clonality and more expanded CD8+ clones were observed in lesional scalp than in normal scalp, particularly in alopecia totalis/universalis, a finding suggestive of antigenic drive.

This sample's time point label indicates: baseline before oral tofacitinib. Lesional scalp punch biopsies and peripheral blood were obtained from alopecia areata patients. PBMCs were separated by density centrifugation and stained for CD3, CD4 and CD8, after which CD4+ and CD8+ T cells were sorted on a FACSAria. The sequence came from a human donor with alopecia areata. The sequencing used CD4+ T cells sorted from blood, collected at week 0. The rearranged segments are TRBV2 and TRBJ2-7; no D gene can be assigned with confidence. CDR3 protein: CASSLNAYEQYF. The DNA sequence is TGTGCCAGCAGTCTCAACGCCTACGAGCAGTACTTC.